The present T cell receptor (beta chain) was sequenced within a study of CD8+CD57+ T cells in acquired aplastic anemia. Overall study context: Sorted CD4+ and CD8+ cells yielded DNA averaging around 3.2 ug. Broader study findings: Patients had around 30 CD8+ CDR3 sequences in common with controls (the shared set). The study found no significant CD8+ Simpson's diversity difference between patients and controls.

This clonotype showed up many times. Its antigen is currently unknown. The junction differs from germline at one of its ends, possibly a read error. Whoever was chosen for sequencing had shown CD8+CD57+ cell expansion by flow cytometry. The length of the CDR3 is 12 residues. Germline loops: CDR1 LGHNA, CDR2 YSLEER. Genomic DNA, serving as template, underwent TCR beta VDJ and CDR3 profiling. TCRdb reanalysed the reads using MiXCR and keeps one entry per CDR3 protein. There are hundreds of thousands of distinct CDR3 sequences in the sample; 25% to 40% occur only once, and roughly 0.89% lies in the top ten.

Sequencing was performed on sorted CD4+, CD8+, or CD8+CD57+ T cells (not recorded which) from PBMCs. This chain connects TRBV4-3 to TRBJ1-3, with 7 bases matching TRBD1. This sequence was found in a human donor with aplastic anemia. CDR3 region: CASSQDGGTADF. CDR3 nucleotides: TGCGCCAGCAGCCAAGACGGCGGGACAGCGGATTTT.